This TCR beta chain was documented in a study of blood T cell repertoires in COVID-19. The CDR3 runs to 16 residues. Germline-derived CDR1 and CDR2 are LNHDA and SQIVND (reference sequence). The trim removed 1 base at V and 3 bases at J, leaving 5 bases unmatched. Method: immunoSEQ multiplex PCR; TCRdb's copy keeps in-frame clones and lacks some. The top ten hold approximately 2.5% of the sample, which has 170,000 or so clones, approximately 86% seen once. About this clone: Other DNA sequences in the same sample also yield this CDR3.

Sequenced input: peripheral blood. The gene calls are TRBV19 and TRBJ2-5; TRBD2 matches at 10 bases. The clonotype was recovered from a man in his forties with active or convalescent COVID-19. The CDR3 here is CASSIGRAGGEETQYF. The CDR3 DNA reads TGTGCCAGTAGTATAGGGCGAGCGGGGGGGGAAGAGACCCAGTACTTC. The entire variable domain, with the rest obtained from reference TRBV19 and TRBJ2-5, is as follows: DGGITQSPKYLFRKEGQNVTLSCEQNLNHDAMYWYRQDPGQGLRLIYYSQIVNDFQKGDIAEGYSVSREKKESFPLTVTSAQKNPTAFYLCASSIGRAGGEETQYFGPGTRLLVL.